The 24 T cell receptor beta chains listed next were all sequenced from one sample in a study of T cells after yellow fever vaccination. MiXCR was run by TCRdb on the 5' RACE reads, yielding one entry per CDR3 protein. This sample has around 40,000 distinct CDR3 sequences; almost 7% occur once, and the top ten carry over 12%. Sequenced material: CD8+ T cells not binding an NS4B(214-222) dextramer, sorted from PBMCs, taken 45 days after the yellow fever booster vaccination. The receptors come from a man aged 25 to 40 who received the YFV17D yellow fever vaccine.

The V call is TRBV4-2, the J call TRBJ1-2; D is unresolved. Trimming removed 3 bases at V and 6 bases at J, with 17 bases between. CDR1 is LGHNA, CDR2 YNFKEQ, per germline. The CDR3 length is 15 residues. Written as DNA, the CDR3 is TGTGCCAGCAGCCACCTTCCCGGGGAGGGTGATGGCTACACCTTC. It translates to CASSHLPGEGDGYTF.

This clonotype was observed at least ten times. The rearrangement links TRBV27 to TRBJ2-7, with D maybe TRBD1 (6 bases). CDR1 MNHEY and CDR2 SMNVEV come from the germline V gene (reference sequence). This CDR3 has 15 amino acids. Trimming took 6 bases from V and 4 from J, leaving 19 bases between them. The CDR3 here is CASRLGTGSRYEQYF. The CDR3 DNA is TGTGCCAGCAGGCTAGGCACAGGGTCCCGGTACGAGCAGTACTTC.

A few counts support this clonotype. The chain recombines TRBV30 with TRBJ1-1, with D unresolved. Trimming shortened V by 4 bases and J by 8 bases, and 17 bases separated the two germline ends. The CDR3 has 13 residues. Germline CDR1 and CDR2: GTSNPN and SVGIG (reference sequence). In nucleotides, the CDR3 is TGTGCCTGGACCAACTCACCAGTTGGGGAAGCTTTCTTT. It codes for CAWTNSPVGEAFF.

This clonotype was seen just once. A read error may explain this, as a much larger clone is one base away. This sequence joins TRBV15 and TRBJ2-1; D is uncertain. CDR3 length: 15 residues. Germline values: CDR1 LNHNV, CDR2 YYDKDF (reference sequence). V was cut by 3 bases and J by 0 bases, with 9 bases left in between. The CDR3 here is CATSSEGSSYNEQFF. In DNA, the CDR3 is TGTGCCACCAGCAGCGAAGGAAGCTCCTACAATGAGCAGTTCTTC.

This clonotype has at least ten counts. The chain links TRBV5-1 to TRBJ2-3; 7 nucleotides line up with TRBD1. V trimming: 3 bases; J trimming: 2 bases; junction bases outside the gene matches: 3. CDR3 length: 14 residues. Looked up from germline, CDR1 is SGHRS and CDR2 is YFSETQ. The CDR3 nucleotides read TGCGCCAGCAGCTCCGGACAGGCCACAGATACGCAGTATTTT. Its protein is CASSSGQATDTQYF. Filled out from reference TRBV5-1 and TRBJ2-3, the complete variable domain reads KAGVTQTPRYLIKTRGQQVTLSCSPISGHRSVSWYQQTPGQGLQFLFEYFSETQRNKGNFPGRFSGRQFSNSRSEMNVSTLELGDSALYLCASSSGQATDTQYFGPGTRLTVL.

This clonotype was seen at least ten times. The chain recombines TRBV20-1 with TRBJ2-7; 7 bases match TRBD2. V dropped 1 base and J dropped 5; count of bases not matched to a gene: 8. The CDR3 consists of 14 residues. The germline V gene has CDR1 DFQATT and CDR2 SNEGSKA (reference sequence). CDR3 in amino acids: CSARGSLGLHEQYF. CDR3 sequence (DNA): TGCAGTGCTAGAGGTTCATTGGGACTACACGAGCAGTACTTC.

In its sample, this clonotype was seen many times. The chain couples TRBV7-6 to TRBJ2-6; D remains ambiguous. CDR3 length equals 15 residues. The ends were cut back, 1 base at V and 0 bases at J, with 4 bases in the middle. Looked up from germline, CDR1 is SGHVS and CDR2 is FNYEAQ. CDR3: CASSLVGSGANVLTF. CDR3 bases: TGTGCCAGCAGCTTAGTGGGCTCTGGGGCCAACGTCCTGACTTTC.

V is TRBV12-3 or TRBV12-4 and J is TRBJ1-2; D not certain. Trimming stripped 4 bases from V and 7 bases from J, with 10 bases between. The CDR3 extends over 12 amino acids. CDR3 nucleotide sequence: TGTGCCAGCAGTTACGACATCTCTGGCTACACCTTC. It is translated as CASSYDISGYTF.

This clonotype was observed at least ten times. The gene calls are TRBV7-6 and TRBJ2-1; 7 bases align to TRBD2. This CDR3 is 14 amino acids long. V trimming: 3 bases; J trimming: 1 base; junction bases outside the gene matches: 0. Germline V gene sequence: CDR1 SGHVS, CDR2 FNYEAQ. The CDR3 region is CASSLRESYNEQFF. CDR3 in DNA: TGTGCCAGCAGCTTGCGGGAGTCCTACAATGAGCAGTTCTTC.

This clonotype was seen more than once but under ten times. This chain links TRBV19 with TRBJ2-2; D is uncertain. The V end lost 7 bases, the J end lost 6 bases, and 6 bases lay between the germline ends. CDR3 length: 11 amino acids. CDR1 is LNHDA, CDR2 SQIVND, per germline (reference sequence). The CDR3 loop reads CASTGSGELFF. For the CDR3, the DNA is TGTGCCAGTACTGGCTCCGGGGAGCTGTTTTTT.

Many counts were recorded for this clonotype. The chain has TRBV4-3 and TRBJ2-7; maybe TRBD1 (5 bases). The CDR3 has 14 amino acids. Germline assignment: CDR1 LGHNA and CDR2 YSLEER. V lost 0 bases to trimming and J lost 3 bases, with 9 bases between them. In DNA form, the CDR3 reads TGCGCCAGCAGCCAAGAATGGACAAGCTACGAGCAGTACTTC. Translating gives CASSQEWTSYEQYF.

With regard to this clonotype: It may be a read error: a sequence one base away is much more abundant. This rearrangement joins TRBV5-5 to TRBJ2-1, with TRBD2 matching over 8 bases. V lost 7 bases, J lost 9 bases, and 15 bases stayed unmatched. Germline lookup yields CDR1 SGHKS and CDR2 YYEKEE (reference sequence). The CDR3 is 15 residues long. CDR3 in DNA: TGTGCCAGCCTGGGACTTGGGACTAGTATTGGTGAGCAGTTCTTC. Translated: CASLGLGTSIGEQFF.

This clonotype showed up many times. The chain carries TRBV6-2 or TRBV6-3 and TRBJ2-1; the match to TRBD2 covers 8 bases. Germline CDR1 MNHEY, CDR2 SVGEGT. CDR3 length: 15 residues. The junction had 11 bases not matched to a gene; V was cut back by 6 bases and J by 7 bases. The CDR3 region is CASRTLSGRGNEQFF. As DNA, the CDR3 is TGTGCCAGCAGGACTTTAAGCGGGAGAGGTAATGAGCAGTTCTTC.

This clonotype was seen at least ten times. V is TRBV10-3 and J is TRBJ1-5; no definite D call. CDR3 length: 12 residues. Between the trimmed V and J ends, which lost 3 bases and 7 bases, there was a span of 7 bases. Looked up from germline, CDR1 is ENHRY and CDR2 is SYGVKD. CDR3 DNA sequence: TGTGCCATCAGTGACAGTCTCCAGCCCCAGCATTTT. This codes for CAISDSLQPQHF.

This clonotype has a count of ten or more. This chain connects TRBV9 to TRBJ2-5, with 8 nucleotides matching TRBD2. This CDR3 region has 15 residues. V trimming: 3 bases; J trimming: 2 bases; junction bases outside the gene matches: 6. Germline values: CDR1 SGDLS, CDR2 YYNGEE. The CDR3 coding sequence is TGTGCCAGCAGCGCCACCGGACTAGCTCAAGAGACCCAGTACTTC. This encodes CASSATGLAQETQYF.

Ten or more counts support this clonotype. The J gene is TRBJ2-1, the V gene TRBV12-3 or TRBV12-4; no definite D call. The CDR3 is 13 residues long. V was cut by 3 bases and J by 7 bases, with 10 bases left in between. CDR3 loop: CASSFGQENEQFF. In DNA form, the CDR3 reads TGTGCCAGCAGTTTTGGGCAGGAAAATGAGCAGTTCTTC.

This clonotype was recorded many times. V and J are TRBV7-8 and TRBJ2-4; 7 bases match TRBD1. J lost 8 bases, V lost 0 bases, and 7 bases had no gene match. Germline CDR1 and CDR2: SGHVS and FQNEAQ. CDR3 size: 15 residues. CDR3 residues: CASSLAGTAGDIQYF. Here the CDR3 DNA reads TGTGCCAGCAGCTTAGCGGGGACAGCCGGGGACATTCAGTACTTC.

This clonotype was seen only a few times. This chain joins TRBV6-4 and TRBJ2-1; a possible D gene is TRBD2 (6 bases). The CDR3 spans 15 residues. Germline values: CDR1 MRHNA, CDR2 SNTAGT. With 6 bases removed from V and 2 bases from J, the gap between germline ends came to 14 bases. The DNA of the CDR3 is TGTGCCAGCAGCGTACTAGCAGGAGCCTACAATGAGCAGTTCTTC. Its protein product is CASSVLAGAYNEQFF.

This clonotype was counted ten times or more. This rearrangement joins TRBV15 to TRBJ2-5, with D unresolved. The germline V and J ends were trimmed by 2 bases and 1 base, with 8 bases remaining between them. This CDR3 comprises 14 residues. Germline V gene data show CDR1 as LNHNV and CDR2 as YYDKDF (reference sequence). The CDR3 DNA sequence: TGTGCCACCAGCAGAATCTCAGTCCAAGAGACCCAGTACTTC. It yields the protein CATSRISVQETQYF.

This clonotype was recorded many times. The rearrangement uses TRBV5-5 and TRBJ2-7; 7 nucleotides agree with TRBD2. CDR3 size: 15 residues. CDR1 and CDR2 (germline): SGHKS, YYEKEE (reference sequence). V dropped 1 base and J dropped 3; count of bases not matched to a gene: 7. The chain's CDR3 is CASSLLWEGGYEQYF. CDR3 nucleotide sequence: TGTGCCAGCAGCTTGCTGTGGGAGGGCGGCTACGAGCAGTACTTC.

The table lists this clonotype with many counts. V is TRBV3-1 and J is TRBJ2-1; 7 nucleotides align to TRBD1. CDR1 is LGHDT and CDR2 is YNNKEL in the germline V gene (reference sequence). The CDR3 is 15 amino acids. J was trimmed by 9 bases and V by 2 bases; bases with no gene match: 10. Written as DNA, the CDR3 is TGTGCCAGCAGCCAACGGGACAGAAATAGGGGTGAGCAGTTCTTC. This encodes CASSQRDRNRGEQFF.

In its sample, this clonotype was seen many times. The chain recombines TRBV6-2 or TRBV6-3 with TRBJ2-1; D possibly corresponds to TRBD2 (5 bases). V was clipped by 8 bases and J by 6 bases, with 11 bases between them. The length of the CDR3 is 12 residues. Germline CDR1 is MNHEY and CDR2 is SVGEGT. The CDR3 nucleotides are TGTGCCAGCGGGAGAGATTCCAATGAGCAGTTCTTC. Amino acid sequence: CASGRDSNEQFF.

At least ten counts were recorded for this clonotype. V is TRBV6-4 and J is TRBJ2-6; D unclear. The germline V and J ends were trimmed by 2 bases and 0 bases, with 2 bases remaining between them. This CDR3 is 14 amino acids long. Germline assignment: CDR1 MRHNA and CDR2 SNTAGT. The CDR3 spells CASSDNSGANVLTF. As DNA, the CDR3 is TGTGCCAGCAGTGACAACTCTGGGGCCAACGTCCTGACTTTC.

Many counts were recorded for this clonotype. The chain has TRBV7-9 and TRBJ2-3, with D possibly matching TRBD2 (6 bases). The CDR3 is 15 residues long. V lost 5 bases and J 2 bases, leaving 14 bases between the germline ends. Looked up from germline, CDR1 is SEHNR and CDR2 is FQNEAQ (reference sequence). The CDR3 DNA follows: TGTGCCAGCAGCCCACGAGCTAGCGTCACAGATACGCAGTATTTT. Translated, it gives CASSPRASVTDTQYF.